These T cell receptor beta chains were read from a single sample in a study of T-cell reconstitution after alpha-beta-depleted transplantation in children. TCRdb re-derived calls from the PCR reads in MiXCR, one entry per CDR3 protein. The sample carries around 450,000 distinct CDR3 sequences, roughly 10% recorded once. The sample consisted of PBMCs, taken before TCRalphabeta/CD19-depleted stem cell transplant. The receptors were gathered from a child under 10 years old with inherited bone marrow failure, due to receive a stem cell transplant. Each CDR3 is given with its conserved first and last residue. D genes are given only for firm matches. Clone size is stated in some rows and not others, as once, few, many or a class when expanded.

J gene,D gene,clone size,V gene,CDR3 DNA,CDR3 protein
TRBJ2-7,TRBD2,.,TRBV20-1,TGCAGTGCTAGAGCTCCGGGACTAGGGTCCCACGAGCAGTACTTC,CSARAPGLGSHEQYF
TRBJ1-2,.,many,TRBV12-3/TRBV12-4,TGTGCCAGCAGTTTCGGGAGACCCCGAGGACGGATCTATGGCTACACCTTC,CASSFGRPRGRIYGYTF
TRBJ2-7,.,many,TRBV5-1,TGCGCCAGCAGCTTGGCCGGCGAGCAGTACTTC,CASSLAGEQYF
TRBJ2-1,TRBD2,few,TRBV15,TGTGCCACCACTCAAGGCGGGAGTAGCCCCTACAATGAGCAGTTCTTC,CATTQGGSSPYNEQFF
TRBJ1-2,.,few,TRBV29-1,TGCAGCGTTGTTCCTAGGGGAGGGGTTAGCTATGGCTACACCTTC,CSVVPRGGVSYGYTF
TRBJ2-1,.,few,TRBV19,TGTGCCAGTGGTTGGTTGGAAGAGCAGTTCTTC,CASGWLEEQFF
TRBJ2-1,.,many,TRBV20-1,TGCAGTGCTAGAATCATGGGGAGGACCTACAATGAGCAGTTCTTC,CSARIMGRTYNEQFF
TRBJ2-1,.,few,TRBV14,TGTGCCAGCAGCCCGATAGATTACAATGAGCAGTTCTTC,CASSPIDYNEQFF
TRBJ1-5,TRBD1,many,TRBV5-1,TGCGCCAGCAGCCCGACAGGGGAGGCTCAGCCCCAGCATTTT,CASSPTGEAQPQHF
TRBJ1-5,TRBD1,few,TRBV30,TGTGCCTGGAGTGGACAGGGAGATCAGCCCCAGCATTTT,CAWSGQGDQPQHF
TRBJ1-2,.,many,TRBV20-1,TGCAGTGCTAAGGAGTGGGAATATGGCTACACCTTC,CSAKEWEYGYTF
TRBJ2-1,.,.,TRBV9,TGTGCCAGCAGCGTAACCGACCCCTCACTTGAGCAGTTCTTC,CASSVTDPSLEQFF
TRBJ2-5,.,many,TRBV7-8,TGTGCCAGCAGCTACGGGAGGTTCAGGGGGCTTGGGGAGACCCAGTACTTC,CASSYGRFRGLGETQYF
TRBJ1-2,.,few,TRBV6-2/TRBV6-3,TGTGCCAGCAGTTCACCGCAAGCCGGCAGCCCGGAGAACTATGGCTACACCTTC,CASSSPQAGSPENYGYTF
TRBJ2-7,.,many,TRBV11-2,TGTGCCAGCAGCTTTCCATCGGGAGAAATGACGGTGGAGCAGTACTTC,CASSFPSGEMTVEQYF
TRBJ1-1,.,many,TRBV20-1,TGCAGTGCTAGAGATCATGGGATCGGGGTGAACACTGAAGCTTTCTTT,CSARDHGIGVNTEAFF
TRBJ2-3,.,many,TRBV11-2,TGTGCCAGCAGCCCTTACACGACAGGGCGGGGGACAGATACGCAGTATTTT,CASSPYTTGRGTDTQYF
TRBJ2-6,.,.,TRBV7-9,TGTGCCAGCATCGGGAGAGCCGCGCTCTCTGGGGCCAACGTCCTGACTTTC,CASIGRAALSGANVLTF
TRBJ1-2,.,many,TRBV29-1,TGCACCGTTATGTTAAGGAACTATGGCTACACCTTC,CTVMLRNYGYTF
TRBJ2-5,.,many,TRBV5-1,TGCGCCAGCAGTTTACAAGGGGCAGGAGAGACCCAGTACTTC,CASSLQGAGETQYF
TRBJ2-2,TRBD1,.,TRBV24-1,TGTGCCACCAGTGACCTTCGGACAGGGGGCCCCGGGGAGCTGTTTTTT,CATSDLRTGGPGELFF
TRBJ2-3,.,many,TRBV4-3,TGCGCCAGCAGCCAATTTAGCGGAGTCTCTAGCACAGATACGCAGTATTTT,CASSQFSGVSSTDTQYF
TRBJ2-2,.,many,TRBV6-1,TGTGCCAGCAGTGTTACGAACACCGGGGAGCTGTTTTTT,CASSVTNTGELFF
TRBJ2-2,.,.,TRBV23-1,TGCGCCAGCAGTCGACCGACTAGTATAAACACCGGGGAGCTGTTTTTT,CASSRPTSINTGELFF
TRBJ2-5,.,many,TRBV20-1,TGCAGTGCTAGAGGGAGAAGCTTGGAGACCCAGTACTTC,CSARGRSLETQYF
TRBJ2-3,.,few,TRBV11-2,TGTGCCAGCAGCCCATTAGGGGTTACGCAGTATTTT,CASSPLGVTQYF
TRBJ2-7,.,many,TRBV5-4,TGTGCCAGCAGCTTGAATGGACTCTACGAGCAGTACTTC,CASSLNGLYEQYF
TRBJ1-4,TRBD1,many,TRBV4-3,TGCGCCAGCAGCCAAGTCTTAGGGGGCGCGGGTGAAAAACTGTTTTTT,CASSQVLGGAGEKLFF